This T cell receptor beta chain was recorded in a study of T cell changes during pregnancy in multiple sclerosis. This clone has more than one count but fewer than ten. Clones were read by immunoSEQ multiplex PCR, and TCRdb kept only the in-frame ones, dropping some. Altogether approximately 83,000 clones are present, 85% to 95% being singletons, with the ten largest covering approximately 4.7%. This CDR3 is 16 amino acids long. Per the germline V gene, CDR1 is MNHEY and CDR2 is SMNVEV (reference sequence). V was pared by 5 bases and J by 0 bases, with 13 bases between. This clonotype was obtained from a female donor with multiple sclerosis, enrolled in a pregnancy study. The sequencing used peripheral blood, collected in the first trimester of pregnancy. The gene calls are TRBV27 and TRBJ1-4; TRBD1 is a possible D gene (6 bases). CDR3: CASSRSGTPTNEKLFF. In DNA form, the CDR3 reads TGTGCCAGCAGTCGATCCGGGACACCAACTAATGAAAAACTGTTTTTT.